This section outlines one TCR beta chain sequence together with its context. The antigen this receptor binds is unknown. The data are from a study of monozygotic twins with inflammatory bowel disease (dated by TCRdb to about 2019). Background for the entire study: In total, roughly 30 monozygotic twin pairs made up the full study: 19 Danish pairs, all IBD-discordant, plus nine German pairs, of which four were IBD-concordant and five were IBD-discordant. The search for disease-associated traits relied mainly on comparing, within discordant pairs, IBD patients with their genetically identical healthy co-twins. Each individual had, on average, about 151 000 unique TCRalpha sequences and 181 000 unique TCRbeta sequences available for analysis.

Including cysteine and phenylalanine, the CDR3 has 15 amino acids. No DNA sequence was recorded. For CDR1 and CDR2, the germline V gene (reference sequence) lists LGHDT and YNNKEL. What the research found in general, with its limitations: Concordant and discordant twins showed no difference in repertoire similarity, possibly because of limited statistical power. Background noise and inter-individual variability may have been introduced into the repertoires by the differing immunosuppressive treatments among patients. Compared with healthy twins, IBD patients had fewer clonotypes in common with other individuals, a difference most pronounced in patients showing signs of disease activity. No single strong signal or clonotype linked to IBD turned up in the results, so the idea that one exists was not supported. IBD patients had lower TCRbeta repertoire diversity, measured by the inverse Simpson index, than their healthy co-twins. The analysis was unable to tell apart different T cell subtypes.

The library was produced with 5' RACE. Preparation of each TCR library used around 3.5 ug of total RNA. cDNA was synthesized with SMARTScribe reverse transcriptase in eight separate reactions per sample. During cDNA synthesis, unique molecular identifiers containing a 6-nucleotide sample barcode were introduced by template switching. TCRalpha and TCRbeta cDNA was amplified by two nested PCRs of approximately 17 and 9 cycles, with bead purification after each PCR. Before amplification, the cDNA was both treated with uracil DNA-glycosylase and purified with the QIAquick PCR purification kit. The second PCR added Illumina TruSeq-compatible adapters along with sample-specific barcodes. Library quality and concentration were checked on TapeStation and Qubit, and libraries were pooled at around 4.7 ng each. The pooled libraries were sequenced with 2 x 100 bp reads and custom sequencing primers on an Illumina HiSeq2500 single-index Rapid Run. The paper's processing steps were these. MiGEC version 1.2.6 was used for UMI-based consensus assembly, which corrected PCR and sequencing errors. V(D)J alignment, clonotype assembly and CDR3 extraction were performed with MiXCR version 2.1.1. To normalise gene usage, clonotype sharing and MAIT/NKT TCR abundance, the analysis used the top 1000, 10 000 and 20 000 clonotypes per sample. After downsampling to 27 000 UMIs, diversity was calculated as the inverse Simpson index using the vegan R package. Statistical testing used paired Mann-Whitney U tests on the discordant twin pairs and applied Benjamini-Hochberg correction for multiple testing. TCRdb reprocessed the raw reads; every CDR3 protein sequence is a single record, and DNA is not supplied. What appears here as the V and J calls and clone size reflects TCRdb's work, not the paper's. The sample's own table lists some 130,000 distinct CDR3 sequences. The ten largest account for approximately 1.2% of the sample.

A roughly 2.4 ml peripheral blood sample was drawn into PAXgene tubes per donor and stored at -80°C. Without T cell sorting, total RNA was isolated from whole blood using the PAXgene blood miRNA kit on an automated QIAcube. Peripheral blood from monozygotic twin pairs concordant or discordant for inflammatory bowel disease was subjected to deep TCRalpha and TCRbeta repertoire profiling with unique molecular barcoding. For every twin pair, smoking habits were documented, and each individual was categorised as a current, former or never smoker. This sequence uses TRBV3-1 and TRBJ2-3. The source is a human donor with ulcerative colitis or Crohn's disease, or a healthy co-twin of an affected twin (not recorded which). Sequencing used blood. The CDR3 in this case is CASSLTSGGTDTQYF.